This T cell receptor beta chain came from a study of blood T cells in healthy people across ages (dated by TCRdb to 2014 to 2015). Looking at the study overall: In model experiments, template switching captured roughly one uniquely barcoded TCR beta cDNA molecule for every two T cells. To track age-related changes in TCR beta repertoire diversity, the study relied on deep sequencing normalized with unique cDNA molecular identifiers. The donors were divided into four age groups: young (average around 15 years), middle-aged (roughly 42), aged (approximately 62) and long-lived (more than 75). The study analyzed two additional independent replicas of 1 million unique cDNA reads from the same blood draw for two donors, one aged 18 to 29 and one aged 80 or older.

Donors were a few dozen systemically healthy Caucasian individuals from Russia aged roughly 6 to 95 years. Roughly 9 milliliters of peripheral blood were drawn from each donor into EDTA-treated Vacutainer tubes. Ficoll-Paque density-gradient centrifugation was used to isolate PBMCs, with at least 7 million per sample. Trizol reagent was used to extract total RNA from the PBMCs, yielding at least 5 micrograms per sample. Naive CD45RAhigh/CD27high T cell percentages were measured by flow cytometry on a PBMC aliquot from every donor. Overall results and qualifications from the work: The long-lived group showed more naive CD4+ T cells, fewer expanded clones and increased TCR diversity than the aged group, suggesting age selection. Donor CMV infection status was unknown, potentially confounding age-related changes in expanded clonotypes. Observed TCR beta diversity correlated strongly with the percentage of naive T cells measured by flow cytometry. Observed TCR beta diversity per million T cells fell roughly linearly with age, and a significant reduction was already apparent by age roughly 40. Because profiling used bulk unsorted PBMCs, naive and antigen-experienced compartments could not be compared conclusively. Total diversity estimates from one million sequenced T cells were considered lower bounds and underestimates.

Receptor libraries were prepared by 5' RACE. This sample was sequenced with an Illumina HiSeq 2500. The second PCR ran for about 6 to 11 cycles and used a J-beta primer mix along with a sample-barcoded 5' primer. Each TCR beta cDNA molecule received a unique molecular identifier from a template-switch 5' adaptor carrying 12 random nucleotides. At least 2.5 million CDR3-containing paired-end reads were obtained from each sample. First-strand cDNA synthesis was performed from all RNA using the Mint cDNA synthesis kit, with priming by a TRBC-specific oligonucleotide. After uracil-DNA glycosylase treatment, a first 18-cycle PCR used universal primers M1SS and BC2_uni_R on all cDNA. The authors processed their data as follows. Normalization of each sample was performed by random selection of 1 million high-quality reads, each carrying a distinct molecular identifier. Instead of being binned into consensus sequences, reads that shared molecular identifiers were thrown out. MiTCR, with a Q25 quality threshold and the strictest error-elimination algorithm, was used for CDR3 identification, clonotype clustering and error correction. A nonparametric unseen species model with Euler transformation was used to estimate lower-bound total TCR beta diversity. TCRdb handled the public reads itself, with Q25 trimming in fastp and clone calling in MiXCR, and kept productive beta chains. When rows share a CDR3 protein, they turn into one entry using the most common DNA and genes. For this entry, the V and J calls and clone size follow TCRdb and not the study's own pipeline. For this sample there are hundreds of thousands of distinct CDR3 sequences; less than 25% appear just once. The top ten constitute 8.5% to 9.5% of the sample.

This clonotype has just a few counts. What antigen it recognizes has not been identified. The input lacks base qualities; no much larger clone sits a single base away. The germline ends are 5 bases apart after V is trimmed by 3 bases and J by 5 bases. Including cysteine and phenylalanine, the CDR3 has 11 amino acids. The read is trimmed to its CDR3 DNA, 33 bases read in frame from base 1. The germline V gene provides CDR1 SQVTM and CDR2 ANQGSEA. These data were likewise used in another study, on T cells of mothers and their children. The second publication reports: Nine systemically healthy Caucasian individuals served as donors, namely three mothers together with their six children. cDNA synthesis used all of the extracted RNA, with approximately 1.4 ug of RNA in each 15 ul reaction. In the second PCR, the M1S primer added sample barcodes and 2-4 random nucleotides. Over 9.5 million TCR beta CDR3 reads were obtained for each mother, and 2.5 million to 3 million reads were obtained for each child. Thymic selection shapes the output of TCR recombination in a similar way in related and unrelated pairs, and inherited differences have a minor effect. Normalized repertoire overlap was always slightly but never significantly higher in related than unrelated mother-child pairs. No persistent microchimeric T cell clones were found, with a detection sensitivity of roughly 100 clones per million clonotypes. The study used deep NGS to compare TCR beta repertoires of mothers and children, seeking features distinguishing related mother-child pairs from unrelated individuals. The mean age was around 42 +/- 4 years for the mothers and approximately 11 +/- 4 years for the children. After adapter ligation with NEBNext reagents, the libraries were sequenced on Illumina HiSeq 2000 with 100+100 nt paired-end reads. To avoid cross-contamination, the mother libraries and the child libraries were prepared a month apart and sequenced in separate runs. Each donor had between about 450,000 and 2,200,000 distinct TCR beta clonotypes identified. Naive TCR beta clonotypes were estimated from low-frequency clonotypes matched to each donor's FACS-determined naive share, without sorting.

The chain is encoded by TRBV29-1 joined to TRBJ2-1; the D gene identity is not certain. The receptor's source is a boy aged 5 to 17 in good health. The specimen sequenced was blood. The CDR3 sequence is CSVDDNNEQFF. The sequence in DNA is TGCAGCGTTGATGATAACAATGAGCAGTTCTTC.